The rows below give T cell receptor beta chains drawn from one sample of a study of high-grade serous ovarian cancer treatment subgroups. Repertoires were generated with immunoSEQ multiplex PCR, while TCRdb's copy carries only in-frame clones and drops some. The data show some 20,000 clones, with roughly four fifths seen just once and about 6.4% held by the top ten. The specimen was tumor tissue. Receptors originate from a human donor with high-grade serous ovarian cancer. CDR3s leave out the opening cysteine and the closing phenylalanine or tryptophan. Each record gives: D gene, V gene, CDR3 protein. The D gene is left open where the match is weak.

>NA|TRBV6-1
ASSESPGRGGQF
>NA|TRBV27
ASSFYGDSYNEQF
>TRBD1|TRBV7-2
ASSSGQGLTNGYT
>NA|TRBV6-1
ASSPRDESSYEQY
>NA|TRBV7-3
ASSLGLSNTGELF
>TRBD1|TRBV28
ASSRQGGTEAF
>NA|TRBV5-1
ASSLQSSATSEQY
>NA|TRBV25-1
ASQGEELYGYT
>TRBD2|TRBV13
ASSPGLAAYEQY
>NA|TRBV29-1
SVEEGGVSTDTQY
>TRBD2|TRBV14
ASSRLANSYNEQF
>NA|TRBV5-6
ASSLAQMNTEAF
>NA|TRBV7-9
ASWPILDDTQY
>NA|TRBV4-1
ASSQAGTNQPQH
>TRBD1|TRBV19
ASSTGTVYEQY
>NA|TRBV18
ASSPRDSSYGYT
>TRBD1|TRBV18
ASSPPLTGGDEQY
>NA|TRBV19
ASSDWSSGNTIY
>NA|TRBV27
ASSQRGFYGYT
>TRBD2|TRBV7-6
ASSARRGGETQY
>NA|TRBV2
ASSAGNRVNNEQF
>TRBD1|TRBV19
ASSIYSGTGYNYGYT
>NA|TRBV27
ASSLREGVTGSNYGYT
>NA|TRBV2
ASSAPSGNTIY
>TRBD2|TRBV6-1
GLAGGQDTQY
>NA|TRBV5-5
ASSFQNTIY
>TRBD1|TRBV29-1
SVEDRAYEQY
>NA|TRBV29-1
SVVRTSQETQY
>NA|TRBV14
ASSQFIVGELRDEQF
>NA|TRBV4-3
ASSQGASGNTIY
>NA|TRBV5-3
ARSTFLDPSLSCTDTQY
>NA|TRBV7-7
ASSLDTNSGANVLT
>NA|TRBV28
ASSSPGGISYNEQF
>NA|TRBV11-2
ASSSLLVDTQY
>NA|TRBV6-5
ASSQGNSNQPQH
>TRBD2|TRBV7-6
ASTTSGYGTDTQY
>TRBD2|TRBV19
ASSISPSGSTDTQY
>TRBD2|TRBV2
ASSEALAGELDTQY
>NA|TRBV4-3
ASSQDKIFGTIYGYT
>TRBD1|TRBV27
ASRASGGSGNTIY
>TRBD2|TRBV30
AWRYRTSGYNEQF
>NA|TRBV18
ASSLGGLNEKLF
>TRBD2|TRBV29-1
SVEREGRTGELF
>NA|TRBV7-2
ASSLIGAGTDTQY
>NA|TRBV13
ASSKRAYGYT